The 10 T cell receptor beta chains below come from one sample, sequenced in a study of human T cells and chemical hapten exposure. As for time point: patch test 1, 2 weeks after DPC sensitization. Treatment given: therapeutic diphenylcyclopropenone sensitization with weekly scalp DPC. Each CDR3 protein is one row after TCRdb ran MiXCR on the RACE reads. Here the sample spans some 380,000 distinct CDR3 sequences, roughly 4.8% being singletons. Sequencing was performed on whole blood, taken in connection with sensitization to the hapten diphenylcyclopropenone (DPC). All receptors derive from a woman in her 50s with alopecia areata. Some clones in this sample may be carry-over from other donors' samples.

The chain uses TRBV5-1 and TRBJ2-5; 9 bases line up with TRBD2. Germline CDR1 reads SGHRS; CDR2 reads YFSETQ. V was clipped by 0 bases and J by 1 base; unmatched bases: 7. This CDR3 is built from 17 residues. This CDR3 reads CASSLGIAGDLQETQYF. The CDR3 DNA reads as TGCGCCAGCAGCTTGGGGATAGCGGGGGACCTCCAAGAGACCCAGTACTTC.

This clonotype was seen many times. This chain links TRBV7-9 with TRBJ2-6, with 11 bases that match TRBD1. In germline, CDR1 is SEHNR, CDR2 FQNEAQ (reference sequence). There are 19 residues in the CDR3. V gave up 8 bases and J gave up 2 bases; unmatched junction bases: 14. The CDR3 DNA reads TGTGCCAGCGGAGGCCCAAGGAGGACAGGGGGCGCTGGGGCCAACGTCCTGACTTTC. Translating it yields CASGGPRRTGGAGANVLTF.

This clonotype came up many times. J is TRBJ2-1 and V is TRBV7-9; TRBD1 matches at 10 bases. Germline V gene sequence: CDR1 SEHNR, CDR2 FQNEAQ (reference sequence). The ends lost 4 bases at V and 5 bases at J; junction bases unmatched: 8. This CDR3 region has 16 residues. The CDR3 DNA follows: TGTGCCAGCAGCTACAATGCGGGACAGGGGAACAATGAGCAGTTCTTC. Translation gives CASSYNAGQGNNEQFF.

This clonotype occurred many times. The CDR3 protein is CASSPTLSDGLVALHF. The CDR3 coding sequence is TGTGCCAGCTCACCAACCCTATCCGACGGCTTGGTCGCCCTCCACTTT. This rearrangement joins TRBV18 to TRBJ1-6, with D unresolved. The CDR3 loop spans 16 amino acids. Germline CDR1 and CDR2: KGHSH and LQKENI. V lost 2 bases to trimming and J lost 14 bases, with 22 bases between them.

This clonotype occurred a few times. V usage is TRBV30 and J usage is TRBJ2-7; 7 bases align to TRBD2. Losses at the gene ends were 8 bases for V and 0 bases for J; bases not matched to a gene: 10. Looked up from germline, CDR1 is GTSNPN and CDR2 is SVGIG (reference sequence). The CDR3 totals 14 residues. The CDR3 protein is CAATGREVSYEQYF. The CDR3 DNA follows: TGTGCCGCTACGGGACGGGAGGTCTCCTACGAGCAGTACTTC.

This clonotype was detected ten times or more. At one end, the junction sequence differs from germline, possibly due to a read error. This chain joins TRBV6-6 and TRBJ2-1, with D possibly TRBD2 on 6 matching bases. CDR3 length: 12 amino acids. The germline V gene encodes CDR1 MNHNY and CDR2 SVGAGI (reference sequence). The CDR3 nucleotides are TGTGCCAGCAGTCACTCGGGGGTCGGGCAGTTCTTC. Protein: CASSHSGVGQFF.

This clonotype was observed a handful of times. The V and J genes are TRBV4-1 and TRBJ2-3; D is possibly TRBD2 (6 bases). Germline values: CDR1 MGHRA, CDR2 YSYEKL. V lost 0 bases, J lost 0 bases, and 13 bases lay in between. The CDR3 covers 17 residues. The CDR3 DNA sequence: TGCGCCAGCAGCCAAGATAGGCGGGGAGCTAGCACAGATACGCAGTATTTT. Its protein product is CASSQDRRGASTDTQYF.

This clonotype has ten or more counts. The rearrangement joins TRBV9 to TRBJ1-3, with unresolved D. The CDR3 length is 13 residues. Germline lookup yields CDR1 SGDLS and CDR2 YYNGEE. The V end lost 3 bases, the J end lost 2 bases, and 6 bases lay between the germline ends. CDR3 nucleotides: TGTGCCAGCAGCGGGCGAACTGGAAACACCATATATTTT. Translating it yields CASSGRTGNTIYF.

This clonotype was recorded at least ten times. The rearrangement uses TRBV11-1 and TRBJ1-6, with D possibly being TRBD1 (5 bases). This CDR3 contains 14 residues. V gave up 8 bases and J gave up 7 bases, with 15 bases separating them. Per germline, CDR1 SGHAT and CDR2 FQDESV (reference sequence). The DNA of the CDR3 is TGTGCCAGCCGCCTCGGGGCTGACAATTCACCCCTCCACTTT. Protein product: CASRLGADNSPLHF.

Ten or more counts support this clonotype. The V gene is TRBV28, the J gene TRBJ1-1; D may be TRBD1 (5 bases). V dropped 5 bases and J dropped 0 bases, with 13 bases sitting between them. The CDR3 length is 15 residues. The germline V gene has CDR1 MDHEN and CDR2 SYDVKM. The CDR3 loop reads CASSTYWGVNTEAFF. Written as DNA, the CDR3 is TGTGCCAGCAGTACTTATTGGGGGGTGAACACTGAAGCTTTCTTT.